These T cell receptor beta chains were read from a single sample in a study of CD8+ T cells in alopecia areata. Repertoires were generated with immunoSEQ multiplex PCR, while TCRdb's copy carries only in-frame clones and drops some. The top ten clones hold about 0.69% of a sample with fewer than 250,000 clones, 60% of them seen once. The specimen comprised CD4+ T cells sorted from blood, sampled at week 4, from a patient treated with tofacitinib. All receptors derive from a human donor with alopecia areata. Each CDR3 is given with its conserved first and last residue. D genes are given only for firm matches. Not every row has a clone size; where given, it reads once, few, many or a size class.

V,J,length,D,size,CDR3,DNA
TRBV5-1,TRBJ2-3,18,TRBD2,few,CASRDAIPGLAGADTQYF,TGCGCCAGCAGAGACGCAATCCCGGGACTAGCGGGAGCAGATACGCAGTATTTT
TRBV5-1,TRBJ2-3,20,TRBD2,NA,CASSSLSPGTSGSPADTQYF,TGCGCCAGCAGCTCGCTATCCCCCGGGACTAGCGGGAGCCCGGCAGATACGCAGTATTTT
TRBV20-1,TRBJ1-1,9,NA,few,CSAGRVAFF,TGCAGTGCAGGCCGCGTAGCTTTCTTT
TRBV9,TRBJ2-7,13,TRBD2,few,CASSVGLAGGEYF,TGTGCCAGCAGCGTAGGGCTAGCGGGAGGGGAGTACTTC
TRBV9,TRBJ2-6,15,NA,NA,CASSVAGFGANVLTF,TGTGCCAGCAGCGTAGCAGGGTTCGGGGCCAACGTCCTGACTTTC
TRBV11-2,TRBJ2-3,17,NA,NA,CASSLGRTATSTDTQYF,TGTGCCAGCAGCTTGGGACGGACGGCCACTAGCACAGATACGCAGTATTTT
TRBV18,TRBJ2-3,14,NA,NA,CASSPSRSTDTQYF,TGTGCCAGCTCACCTTCTAGAAGCACAGATACGCAGTATTTT
TRBV2,TRBJ1-5,14,TRBD1,few,CASSSTGGDQPQHF,TGTGCCAGCAGTTCCACAGGGGGTGATCAGCCCCAGCATTTT
TRBV7-8,TRBJ2-7,15,NA,few,CASSLVRASPREQYF,TGTGCCAGCAGCTTAGTTAGGGCTAGTCCACGCGAGCAGTACTTC
TRBV28,TRBJ2-7,14,NA,few,CASSLSQGSYEQYF,TGTGCCAGCAGTTTGTCGCAGGGCTCCTACGAGCAGTACTTC
TRBV18,TRBJ2-7,14,TRBD2,NA,CASSPGLAVYEQYF,TGTGCCAGCTCACCAGGCCTAGCGGTCTACGAGCAGTACTTC
TRBV7-2,TRBJ2-2,17,TRBD2,NA,CASSRPAGGRYTGELFF,TGTGCCAGCAGTCGACCTGCGGGCGGGAGGTACACCGGGGAGCTGTTTTTT
TRBV6-6,TRBJ1-1,13,NA,NA,CASRPQEVTEAFF,TGTGCCAGCAGACCTCAGGAGGTCACTGAAGCTTTCTTT
TRBV28,TRBJ1-1,16,TRBD1,few,CASSGRQGALGTEAFF,TGTGCCAGCAGTGGTCGTCAGGGGGCTTTGGGCACTGAAGCTTTCTTT
TRBV4-1,TRBJ2-5,17,NA,NA,CASSQDGPAVLQETQYF,TGCGCCAGCAGCCAAGATGGGCCAGCGGTACTCCAAGAGACCCAGTACTTC
TRBV7-2,TRBJ1-1,12,NA,few,CASSNPGTEAFF,TGTGCCAGCAGCAACCCTGGGACTGAAGCTTTCTTT
TRBV5-1,TRBJ2-7,13,NA,NA,CASSQGTSYEQYF,TGCGCCAGCAGTCAGGGCACATCCTACGAGCAGTACTTC
TRBV10-3,TRBJ2-5,12,NA,NA,CAISEADETQYF,TGTGCCATCAGTGAAGCCGACGAGACCCAGTACTTC
TRBV28,TRBJ1-5,15,NA,NA,CASSLSRESYRPQHF,TGTGCCAGCAGTTTATCCCGGGAAAGTTATCGGCCCCAGCATTTT
TRBV27,TRBJ2-6,17,NA,NA,CASSSLLAHSGANVLTF,TGTGCCAGCAGTTCCTTACTAGCTCACTCTGGGGCCAACGTCCTGACTTTC
TRBV29-1,TRBJ2-7,12,TRBD1,few,CSARQGAYEQYF,TGCAGCGCTAGACAGGGCGCCTACGAGCAGTACTTC
TRBV15,TRBJ1-2,16,NA,NA,CATSRAKGLGTYGYTF,TGTGCCACCAGCAGAGCTAAGGGCCTCGGGACCTATGGCTACACCTTC
TRBV11-3,TRBJ2-3,13,NA,few,CASSPNRGGTQYF,TGTGCCAGCAGCCCCAACAGGGGGGGTACGCAGTATTTT
TRBV4-1,TRBJ2-3,16,NA,few,CASSQDGGASTDTQYF,TGCGCCAGCAGCCAAGATGGGGGAGCGAGCACAGATACGCAGTATTTT
TRBV23-1,TRBJ2-5,12,NA,few,CASSQYYGTQYF,TGCGCCAGCAGTCAGTACTACGGGACCCAGTACTTC
TRBV6-5,TRBJ2-7,12,NA,few,CASRTGGYEQYF,TGTGCCAGCAGGACCGGCGGCTACGAGCAGTACTTC
TRBV7-7,TRBJ2-3,18,NA,NA,CASSFGHGTRQIADTQYF,TGTGCCAGCAGCTTCGGCCACGGGACAAGGCAAATTGCAGATACGCAGTATTTT
TRBV18,TRBJ1-2,14,TRBD1,once,CASSRGQGKDGYTF,TGTGCCAGCTCACGGGGACAGGGGAAGGATGGCTACACCTTC
TRBV29-1,TRBJ2-5,11,NA,once,CSVVVGETQYF,TGCAGCGTTGTTGTCGGGGAGACCCAGTACTTC
TRBV28,TRBJ2-5,13,NA,NA,CASLGTQQETQYF,TGTGCCAGCCTCGGGACACAGCAAGAGACCCAGTACTTC
TRBV28,TRBJ1-2,13,NA,NA,CASNPGGQSGYTF,TGTGCCAGCAATCCGGGAGGACAATCGGGCTACACCTTC
TRBV18,TRBJ2-7,14,NA,NA,CASSPADGPYEQYF,TGTGCCAGCTCACCGGCGGACGGACCCTACGAGCAGTACTTC
TRBV5-4,TRBJ2-3,13,NA,NA,CASSLPGTDTQYF,TGTGCCAGCAGCTTGCCAGGGACAGATACGCAGTATTTT
TRBV30,TRBJ1-5,13,NA,NA,CAWSQGSNQPQHF,TGTGCCTGGAGTCAGGGGAGCAATCAGCCCCAGCATTTT
TRBV29-1,TRBJ1-1,12,TRBD1,NA,CSVLLTGFEAFF,TGCAGCGTGCTCCTGACAGGGTTTGAAGCTTTCTTT
TRBV4-1,TRBJ1-2,15,NA,once,CASSLDPGSNYGYTF,TGCGCCAGCAGCTTGGACCCAGGATCTAACTATGGCTACACCTTC
TRBV29-1,TRBJ1-2,12,NA,few,CSVEAAVYGYTF,TGCAGCGTTGAAGCGGCGGTCTATGGCTACACCTTC
TRBV18,TRBJ2-7,12,NA,NA,CASSPNGYEQYF,TGTGCCAGCTCACCAAACGGTTACGAGCAGTACTTC
TRBV28,TRBJ2-1,15,TRBD1,NA,CASSLRRDRSNEQFF,TGTGCCAGCAGTTTAAGACGGGACAGAAGCAATGAGCAGTTCTTC
TRBV9,TRBJ2-2,15,NA,few,CASSVAPANTGELFF,TGTGCCAGCAGCGTAGCTCCAGCGAACACCGGGGAGCTGTTTTTT
TRBV29-1,TRBJ2-7,13,NA,NA,CSVAGTGMYEQYF,TGCAGCGTCGCCGGGACCGGGATGTACGAGCAGTACTTC
TRBV19,TRBJ2-3,12,NA,once,CASSIDKTKQYF,TGTGCCAGTAGTATTGACAAAACGAAGCAGTATTTT
TRBV6-1,TRBJ2-7,14,NA,NA,CASQGEQTSLEQYF,TGTGCCAGCCAAGGTGAACAGACATCTCTCGAGCAGTACTTC
TRBV11-2,TRBJ2-7,15,TRBD2,few,CASSRQGLAGDEQYF,TGTGCCAGCAGCCGGCAGGGACTAGCGGGAGACGAGCAGTACTTC
TRBV27,TRBJ1-2,13,TRBD1,NA,CASRGTGEAGYTF,TGTGCCAGCAGGGGTACAGGGGAAGCTGGCTACACCTTC
TRBV30,TRBJ2-1,15,TRBD2,few,CAWSVKLAAYNEQFF,TGTGCCTGGAGTGTGAAACTAGCGGCCTACAATGAGCAGTTCTTC
TRBV29-1,TRBJ2-1,13,NA,NA,CSVYSPSRDKQFF,TGCAGCGTTTACTCGCCGTCCCGGGACAAGCAGTTCTTC
TRBV5-1,TRBJ1-1,15,TRBD1,NA,CASRLTGGPNTEAFF,TGCGCCAGCAGGTTGACAGGGGGCCCGAACACTGAAGCTTTCTTT
TRBV6-1,TRBJ2-7,12,NA,NA,CASRDVQGEQYF,TGTGCCAGCCGGGACGTTCAAGGGGAGCAGTACTTC
TRBV2,TRBJ2-2,16,TRBD1,NA,CASSQDRGLVTGELFF,TGTGCCAGCAGCCAAGACAGGGGGTTAGTCACCGGGGAGCTGTTTTTT
TRBV30,TRBJ1-2,16,NA,NA,CAWGGPRGAANYGYTF,TGTGCCTGGGGGGGTCCGCGAGGAGCAGCTAACTATGGCTACACCTTC
TRBV30,TRBJ2-5,14,TRBD2,NA,CAWSGGLAGGTQYF,TGTGCCTGGAGTGGGGGACTAGCGGGAGGAACCCAGTACTTC